This TCR beta chain is from a study of OX40 agonist ivuxolimab in advanced cancers. About the research overall: Patients got intravenous ivuxolimab at 0.01 to 10 mg/kg every 2 weeks.

The sampling schedule covered blood at baseline, cycle 4 day 1, and cycle 7 day 1. Libraries were prepared by immunoSEQ multiplex PCR; TCRdb keeps only in-frame clonotypes and omits some of them. The data contain about 33,000 clones, approximately 88% of them singletons. V was shortened by 7 bases and J by 6 bases, with 19 bases between the two germline ends. CDR1 MDHEN and CDR2 SYDVKM come from the germline V gene. The CDR3 runs to 14 residues. The sequencing used CD4+ or CD8+ T cells sorted from blood, collected in a trial of the OX40 agonist ivuxolimab. The V call is TRBV28, the J call TRBJ2-7; D unresolved. The TCR originated in an adult with an advanced solid tumor such as melanoma, head and neck, liver or kidney cancer. The CDR3 DNA follows: TGTGCCAGCACCCAGACGGCAGGAGCGCTCGAGCAGTACTTC. Protein product: CASTQTAGALEQYF.